The TCR beta chain under discussion was sequenced for a study of blood T cell repertoires in COVID-19. Study-level information: There were acute and convalescent COVID-19 samples, and they came from the United States, Italy and Spain. Sample material is recorded as cDNA or gDNA derived from T cells, B-cell-depleted T cells, or PBMCs.

Per the original data handling: The authors estimated nucleated cell counts from reference gene primer amplification. Method: immunoSEQ multiplex PCR; TCRdb's copy keeps in-frame clones and lacks some. That table supplies the V and J calls and clone size; D and trimming were determined from the DNA. The sample yields over 60,000 clones, 80% to 95% seen once. This clone has a single count. V lost 0 bases to trimming and J lost 1 base, with 11 bases between them. The CDR3 is made up of 15 amino acids. The germline gives CDR1 SGHRS, CDR2 YFSETQ. This chain connects TRBV5-1 to TRBJ2-7; tentative D call: TRBD1 (5 bases). The sequence derives from a human donor in a cohort sampled during active COVID-19. Material for sequencing was peripheral blood. The DNA for the CDR3 is TGCGCCAGCAGCTTGGGACCTGGGGCATCCTACGAGCAGTACTTC. Its translation is CASSLGPGASYEQYF.